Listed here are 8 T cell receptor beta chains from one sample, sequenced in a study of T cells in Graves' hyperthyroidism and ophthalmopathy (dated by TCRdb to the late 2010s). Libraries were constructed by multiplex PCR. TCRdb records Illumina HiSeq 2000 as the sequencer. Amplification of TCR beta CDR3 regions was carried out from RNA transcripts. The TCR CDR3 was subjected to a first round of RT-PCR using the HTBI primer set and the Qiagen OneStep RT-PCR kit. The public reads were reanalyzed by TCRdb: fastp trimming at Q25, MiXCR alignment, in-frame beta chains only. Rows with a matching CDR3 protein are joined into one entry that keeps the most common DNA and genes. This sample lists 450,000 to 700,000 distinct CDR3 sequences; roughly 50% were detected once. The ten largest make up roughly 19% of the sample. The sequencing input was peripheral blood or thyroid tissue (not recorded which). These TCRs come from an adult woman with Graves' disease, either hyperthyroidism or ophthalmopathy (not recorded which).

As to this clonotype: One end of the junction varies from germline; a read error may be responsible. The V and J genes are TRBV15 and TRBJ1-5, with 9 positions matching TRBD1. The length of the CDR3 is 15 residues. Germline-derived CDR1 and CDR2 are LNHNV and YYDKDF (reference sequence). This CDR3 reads CAASSLTGGGQPQHF. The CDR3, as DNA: TGTGCCGCCAGCAGCTTGACAGGGGGAGGGCAGCCCCAGCATTTT.

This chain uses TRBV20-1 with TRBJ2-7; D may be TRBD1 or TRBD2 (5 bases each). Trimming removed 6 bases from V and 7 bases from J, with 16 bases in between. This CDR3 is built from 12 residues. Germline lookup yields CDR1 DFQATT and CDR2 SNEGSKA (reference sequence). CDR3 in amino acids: CSARGTYQEQYF. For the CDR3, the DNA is TGCAGTGCCCGAGGGACGTACCAAGAGCAGTACTTC.

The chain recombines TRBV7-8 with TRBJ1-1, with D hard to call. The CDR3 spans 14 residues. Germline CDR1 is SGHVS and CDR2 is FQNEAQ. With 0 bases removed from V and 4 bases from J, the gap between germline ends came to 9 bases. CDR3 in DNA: TGTGCCAGCAGCTTAGCAGGGAAGGGCACTGAAGCTTTCTTT. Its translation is CASSLAGKGTEAFF.

The CDR3 region has the DNA TGCGCCAGCACCGAGAGGGACTATGCCTACAATGAGCAGTTCTTC. Its protein product is CASTERDYAYNEQFF. This sequence joins TRBV10-2 and TRBJ2-1; 7 bases are shared with TRBD2. Germline V CDR1 and CDR2: WSHSY, SAAADI. The CDR3 totals 15 residues. The ends lost 7 bases at V and 2 bases at J; junction bases unmatched: 8.

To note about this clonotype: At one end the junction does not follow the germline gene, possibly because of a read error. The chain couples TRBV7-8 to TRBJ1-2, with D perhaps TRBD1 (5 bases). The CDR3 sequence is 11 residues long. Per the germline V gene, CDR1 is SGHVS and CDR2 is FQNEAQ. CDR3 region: CASRRIRGYYF. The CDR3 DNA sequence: TGTGCCAGCAGACGAATTAGGGGATACTACTTC.

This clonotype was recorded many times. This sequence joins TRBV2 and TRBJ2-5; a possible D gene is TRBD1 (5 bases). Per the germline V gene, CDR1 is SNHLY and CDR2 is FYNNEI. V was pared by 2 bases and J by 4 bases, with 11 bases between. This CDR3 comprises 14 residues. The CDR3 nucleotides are TGTGCCAGCAGTGAAAGGGCAGGGATAGAGACCCAGTACTTC. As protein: CASSERAGIETQYF.

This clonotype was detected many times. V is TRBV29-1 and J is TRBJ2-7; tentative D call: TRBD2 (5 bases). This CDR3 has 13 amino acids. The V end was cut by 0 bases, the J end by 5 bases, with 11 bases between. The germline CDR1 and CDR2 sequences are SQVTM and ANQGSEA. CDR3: CSVEEDPGNEQYF. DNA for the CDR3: TGCAGCGTTGAAGAGGACCCCGGGAACGAGCAGTACTTC.

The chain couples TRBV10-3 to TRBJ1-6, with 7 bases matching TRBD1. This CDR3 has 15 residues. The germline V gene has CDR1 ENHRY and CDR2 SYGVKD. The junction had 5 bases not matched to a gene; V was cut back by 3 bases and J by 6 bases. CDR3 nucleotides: TGTGCCATCAGTGATGCAGGGGGAAGTAATTCACCCCTCCACTTT. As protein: CAISDAGGSNSPLHF.